This T cell receptor (beta chain) comes out of a study of tumor-infiltrating lymphocytes in glioblastoma multiforme. TCR beta libraries were built from RNA through three nested multiplex PCR rounds using modified ARM-PCR. No unique molecular identifiers were described for these TCRB libraries. Via MiXCR, TCRdb re-called the multiplex PCR reads, giving one row per CDR3 protein. The repertoire has under 35,000 distinct CDR3 sequences, about 64% of them found once; the top ten carry around 34%. In this sample, this clonotype turned up many times. This CDR3 spans 13 amino acids. Between the trimmed V and J ends, which lost 8 bases and 1 base, there was a span of 14 bases. Germline V gene data show CDR1 as DFQATT and CDR2 as SNEGSKA (reference sequence).

This TCR was recovered from a male donor with glioblastoma. This chain links TRBV20-1 with TRBJ2-5, with a weak D call TRBD2 (6 bases). The sequenced material came from brain tumor tissue. The CDR3 region has the DNA TGCAGTCCCTCGGGTAGCGGCCAAGAGACCCAGTACTTC. It specifies CSPSGSGQETQYF.